Listed here are 26 T cell receptor beta chains from one sample, sequenced in a study of patients and donors after allogeneic stem cell transplantation. TCRdb fed the RT-PCR reads into MiXCR, producing one record per CDR3 protein. The sample holds 190,000 or so distinct CDR3 sequences; around two fifths are singletons and the top ten take about 30%. Specimen: blood, either unsorted or a sorted T cell fraction (not recorded which). Source of these receptors: a human donor who was either an allogeneic HSCT recipient or a stem cell or donor lymphocyte infusion donor (not recorded which). It is not recorded whose cells these are; they may come from a transplant donor.

The chain employs TRBV12-3 or TRBV12-4 and TRBJ2-3, with 7 positions matching TRBD2. After removal of 6 bases from V and 7 bases from J, the junction contained 10 bases not matched to a gene. The CDR3 totals 14 residues. The CDR3 is CASSGGPGGHTQYF. The CDR3 nucleotides are TGTGCCAGCAGCGGTGGACCGGGAGGCCATACGCAGTATTTT.

The chain is built from TRBV2 and TRBJ2-3, with TRBD2 matching over 10 bases. The CDR3 extends over 17 amino acids. Germline CDR1 SNHLY, CDR2 FYNNEI. Trimming cost V 8 bases and J 2 bases; bases outside gene matches: 13. The CDR3 spells CASVDSGTSESTDTQYF. In DNA, the CDR3 is TGTGCCAGCGTGGATTCCGGGACTAGCGAGTCCACAGATACGCAGTATTTT.

The table lists this clonotype with a few counts. CDR3 protein: CASSQDNFPPGQGYVYGYTF. CDR3 DNA: TGCGCCAGCAGCCAAGATAACTTTCCCCCGGGACAGGGGTATGTTTATGGCTACACCTTC. The chain joins TRBV4-1 to TRBJ1-2, with 10 nucleotides matching TRBD1. This CDR3 has 20 residues. CDR1 MGHRA and CDR2 YSYEKL come from the germline V gene. V was pared by 0 bases and J by 5 bases, with 18 bases of the junction left unmatched.

V usage is TRBV5-1 and J usage is TRBJ2-7; D is perhaps TRBD1 (6 bases). The germline V gene encodes CDR1 SGHRS and CDR2 YFSETQ. The CDR3 has 15 amino acids. Trimming shortened V by 0 bases and J by 5 bases, and 15 bases separated the two germline ends. This chain's CDR3 is CASSLAPQGTNEQYF. The DNA of the CDR3 is TGCGCCAGCAGCTTGGCCCCGCAGGGGACGAACGAGCAGTACTTC.

The V gene is TRBV12-3 or TRBV12-4, the J gene TRBJ2-1; D possibly corresponds to TRBD2 (6 bases). Trimming cost V 6 bases and J 9 bases, with 21 bases left between them. CDR3 size: 15 residues. The CDR3 loop is CASRSDTFRRGEQFF. In DNA form, the CDR3 reads TGTGCCAGCAGGTCAGATACTTTTCGGCGGGGTGAGCAGTTCTTC.

This clonotype was recorded a few times. The chain links TRBV6-6 to TRBJ1-4; tentative D call: TRBD1 (5 bases). CDR1 MNHNY and CDR2 SVGAGI come from the germline V gene (reference sequence). Trimming took 6 bases from V and 4 from J, leaving 12 bases between them. CDR3 length: 14 amino acids. CDR3 DNA: TGTGCCAGCAGGAAAGGGGAGGTTAATGAAAAACTGTTTTTT. Translation gives CASRKGEVNEKLFF.

In its sample, this clonotype was seen a few times. The rearrangement links TRBV4-3 to TRBJ2-2; 10 nucleotides align to TRBD2. The germline CDR1 and CDR2 sequences are LGHNA and YSLEER. The CDR3 is made up of 17 amino acids. The junction had 8 bases not matched to a gene; V was cut back by 2 bases and J by 5 bases. In DNA form, the CDR3 reads TGCGCCAGCAGCCAATGGCTAGCGGGAGAGGAAACCGGGGAGCTGTTTTTT. Translating it yields CASSQWLAGEETGELFF.

This chain links TRBV5-6 with TRBJ2-1; D remains unclear. V was cut by 7 bases and J by 5 bases, with 10 bases left in between. The CDR3 sequence is 12 residues long. Germline CDR1 is SGHDT and CDR2 is YYEEEE. The CDR3 sequence is CASANMNNEQFF. In DNA, the CDR3 is TGTGCCAGCGCAAACATGAACAATGAGCAGTTCTTC. Together with reference TRBV5-6 and TRBJ2-1, the CDR3 gives the full variable domain: DAGVTQSPTHLIKTRGQQVTLRCSPKSGHDTVSWYQQALGQGPQFIFQYYEEEERQRGNFPDRFSGHQFPNYSSELNVNALLLGDSALYLCASANMNNEQFFGPGTRLTVL.

The chain links TRBV7-8 to TRBJ2-1; D is perhaps TRBD1 (6 bases). The germline gives CDR1 SGHVS, CDR2 FQNEAQ. Trimming stripped 4 bases from V and 4 bases from J, with 11 bases between. CDR3 length equals 14 residues. CDR3: CASSSWTEYNEQFF. For the CDR3, the DNA is TGTGCCAGCAGCTCATGGACAGAATACAATGAGCAGTTCTTC.

The table lists this clonotype with many counts. The rearrangement joins TRBV24-1 to TRBJ1-3; D unclear. With 10 bases removed from V and 6 bases from J, the gap between germline ends came to 3 bases. The V gene's germline CDR1 is KGHDR and CDR2 SFDVKD. The CDR3 sequence is 9 residues long. CDR3 protein: CATENTIYF. DNA of the CDR3: TGTGCCACAGAAAACACCATATATTTT.

The chain links TRBV27 to TRBJ2-1, with 11 bases fitting TRBD2. Germline trimming cut 7 bases from V and 4 bases from J; bases unmatched to any gene: 12. The CDR3 contains 17 residues. In germline, CDR1 is MNHEY, CDR2 SMNVEV (reference sequence). The CDR3 sequence: CASTNLKTSGAYNEQFF. The CDR3 DNA is TGTGCCAGCACAAATCTTAAGACTAGCGGGGCGTACAATGAGCAGTTCTTC.

The rearrangement uses TRBV4-1 and TRBJ1-5; D not certain. CDR3 length: 14 amino acids. V dropped 0 bases and J dropped 1 base, with 4 bases sitting between them. CDR1 and CDR2 (germline): MGHRA, YSYEKL. In nucleotides, the CDR3 is TGCGCCAGCAGCCAAGATGGGAGCAATCAGCCCCAGCATTTT. It specifies CASSQDGSNQPQHF.

The rearrangement uses TRBV7-2 and TRBJ1-2, with D unresolved. The CDR3 contains 15 residues. Germline loops: CDR1 SGHTA, CDR2 FQGNSA. V gave up 7 bases and J gave up 3 bases, with 18 bases separating them. DNA of the CDR3: TGTGCCAGCACAACACTGGGCGGGTCGTACTATGGCTACACCTTC. This translates into CASTTLGGSYYGYTF. The full variable domain, completed using reference TRBV7-2 and TRBJ1-2, is GAGVSQSPSNKVTEKGKDVELRCDPISGHTALYWYRQSLGQGLEFLIYFQGNSAPDKSGLPSDRFSAERTGGSVSTLTIQRTQQEDSAVYLCASTTLGGSYYGYTFGSGTRLTVV.

The chain uses TRBV20-1 and TRBJ2-4; D might be TRBD1 (5 bases). The CDR3 has 14 residues. The germline V gene has CDR1 DFQATT and CDR2 SNEGSKA (reference sequence). The CDR3 reads CSSEAGLAKNIQYF. The CDR3 nucleotides are TGCAGCTCCGAGGCAGGGCTAGCCAAAAACATTCAGTACTTC.

This chain links TRBV12-3 or TRBV12-4 with TRBJ1-1, with a weak D call TRBD1 (5 bases). The V gene lost 7 bases and the J gene lost 0 bases, with 15 bases spanning the gap. The CDR3 covers 15 residues. The CDR3 here is CASTLILGLNTEAFF. In DNA, the CDR3 is TGTGCCAGCACCCTAATCCTGGGACTGAACACTGAAGCTTTCTTT.

This clonotype was detected a few times. In DNA, the CDR3 is TGCGCCAGCAGCTTCGGGACGAACGACTTTTACGAGCAGTACTTC. This codes for CASSFGTNDFYEQYF. The V and J genes are TRBV5-1 and TRBJ2-7; D may correspond to TRBD1 or TRBD2 (5 bases each). Germline loops: CDR1 SGHRS, CDR2 YFSETQ. This CDR3 comprises 15 residues. V was cut by 2 bases and J by 4 bases, with 16 bases left in between.

The V call is TRBV6-5, the J call TRBJ1-1, with a weak D call TRBD1 (5 bases). CDR1 is MNHEY, CDR2 SVGAGI, per germline. Trimming stripped 7 bases from V and 1 base from J, with 13 bases between. The CDR3 contains 14 residues. The CDR3 loop is CASIATETNTEAFF. The CDR3 DNA follows: TGTGCCAGCATCGCGACAGAGACGAACACTGAAGCTTTCTTT.

This clonotype has just a few counts. V usage is TRBV5-8 and J usage is TRBJ1-1; D not certain. Looked up from germline, CDR1 is SGHTS and CDR2 is YDEGEE. The CDR3 totals 13 residues. Trimming took off 2 bases at V and 1 base at J, with 6 bases between the two ends. CDR3 amino acids: CASSFFKNTEAFF. The DNA of the CDR3 is TGTGCCAGCAGCTTTTTTAAGAACACTGAAGCTTTCTTT.

The chain links TRBV7-8 to TRBJ1-1; D might be TRBD1 (5 bases). V dropped 2 bases and J dropped 1 base, with 11 bases sitting between them. Germline V gene sequence: CDR1 SGHVS, CDR2 FQNEAQ. CDR3 length equals 15 residues. CDR3 region: CASSLWEGTNTEAFF. As DNA, the CDR3 is TGTGCCAGCAGCTTATGGGAGGGGACGAACACTGAAGCTTTCTTT.

The rearrangement joins TRBV21-1 to TRBJ2-2. TRBV21-1 is given as a pseudogene. The CDR3 has 17 amino acids. The chain's CDR3 is CASSYMPCQGETGELFF. CDR3 DNA sequence: TGTGCCAGCAGCTACATGCCGTGTCAGGGCGAAACCGGGGAGCTGTTTTTT.

This clonotype showed up just a few times. This chain uses TRBV7-2 with TRBJ1-5; D gene unclear. Germline V lookup: CDR1 SGHTA, CDR2 FQGNSA. The CDR3 runs to 16 residues. V lost 1 base, J lost 0 bases, and 10 bases lay in between. The CDR3 sequence is CASSLGVMSSNQPQHF. The CDR3 DNA sequence: TGTGCCAGCAGCTTAGGGGTAATGAGTAGCAATCAGCCCCAGCATTTT.

The genes are TRBV12-3 or TRBV12-4 and TRBJ1-5, with a weak D call TRBD1 (5 bases). This CDR3 contains 17 residues. Trimming cost V 2 bases and J 0 bases, with 14 bases left between them. This chain's CDR3 is CASSLWDGGNSNQPQHF. The DNA for the CDR3 is TGTGCCAGCAGTTTATGGGATGGGGGAAATAGCAATCAGCCCCAGCATTTT.

This clonotype was counted between two and nine times. J is TRBJ1-1 and V is TRBV12-3 or TRBV12-4; D ambiguous. The V end was cut by 1 base, the J end by 4 bases, with 10 bases between. The CDR3 length is 14 residues. The CDR3 nucleotides are TGTGCCAGCAGTTTAGATCTAGCGGGCACTGAAGCTTTCTTT. Translating gives CASSLDLAGTEAFF.

CDR3 loop: CASSQGQRYNSPLHF. The CDR3 DNA reads TGTGCCAGCAGCCAAGGGCAACGGTATAATTCACCCCTCCACTTT. The chain employs TRBV14 and TRBJ1-6; D not resolved. The V and J ends lost 1 base and 4 bases respectively, with 8 bases between them. Germline CDR1 is SGHDN and CDR2 is FVKESK. The CDR3 extends over 15 amino acids.

The V and J genes are TRBV7-9 and TRBJ1-5; 7 nucleotides match TRBD1. V shed 3 bases and J 2 bases; nucleotides not matched to a gene: 4. The germline V gene has CDR1 SEHNR and CDR2 FQNEAQ (reference sequence). The CDR3 has 15 amino acids. CDR3 in amino acids: CASSFDREGNQPQHF. The CDR3 nucleotides read TGTGCCAGCAGCTTCGACAGGGAAGGCAATCAGCCCCAGCATTTT.

This chain links TRBV28 with TRBJ1-4; 9 bases agree with TRBD1. Trimming took 4 bases from V and 6 from J; bases not matched to a gene: 6. Per the germline V gene, CDR1 is MDHEN and CDR2 is SYDVKM. This CDR3 comprises 15 residues. The CDR3 sequence is CASSSPTGGDEKLFF. The CDR3 DNA is TGTGCCAGCAGTTCCCCGACAGGGGGAGATGAAAAACTGTTTTTT.